Below are 11 T cell receptor beta chains sequenced from a single sample in a study of blood T cell repertoires in COVID-19. Generated by immunoSEQ multiplex PCR, the TCRdb table keeps only in-frame clones and is missing some. Of 110,000 to 150,000 clones in the sample, about four fifths were seen once. The sample was peripheral blood. The receptors were sampled from a woman older than 75 with acute or convalescent COVID-19.

This sequence joins TRBV6-4 and TRBJ1-1, with D possibly being TRBD1 (5 bases). Germline V gene sequence: CDR1 MRHNA, CDR2 SNTAGT. V lost 4 bases and J 4 bases, leaving 13 bases between the germline ends. The CDR3 has 14 amino acids. CDR3 nucleotides: TGTGCCAGCAGTGCCCAGGGTACCGGCACTGAAGCTTTCTTT. Amino acids: CASSAQGTGTEAFF.

This chain connects TRBV27 to TRBJ1-2; a possible D gene is TRBD1 (5 bases). The CDR3 runs 15 residues. Germline CDR1 reads MNHEY; CDR2 reads SMNVEV (reference sequence). The V and J ends lost 6 bases and 2 bases respectively, with 16 bases between them. Here the CDR3 DNA reads TGTGCCAGCAGCCCACTCAGGGATCAAAACTATGGCTACACCTTC. Its translation: CASSPLRDQNYGYTF.

The chain has TRBV4-2 and TRBJ2-3; 7 bases map to TRBD2. The CDR3 runs to 18 residues. The germline V gene encodes CDR1 LGHNA and CDR2 YNFKEQ. After removal of 0 bases from V and 1 base from J, the junction contained 10 bases not matched to a gene. The CDR3, as DNA: TGTGCCAGCAGCCAAGAGCTAAACGGGGCGGGGGGCACAGATACGCAGTATTTT. Its protein is CASSQELNGAGGTDTQYF.

This chain links TRBV5-5 with TRBJ1-2, with TRBD1 identical over 7 bases. This CDR3 comprises 14 residues. Germline CDR1 SGHKS, CDR2 YYEKEE (reference sequence). V was pared by 4 bases and J by 3 bases, with 6 bases of the junction left unmatched. CDR3 residues: CASSLRQGDYGYTF. CDR3 in DNA: TGTGCCAGCAGCCTAAGACAGGGCGACTATGGCTACACCTTC.

This clone has just one count. The chain uses TRBV4-1 and TRBJ2-3; perhaps TRBD1 as D (6 bases). Trimming stripped 0 bases from V and 3 bases from J, with 16 bases between. The CDR3 is made up of 17 amino acids. The V gene's germline CDR1 is MGHRA and CDR2 YSYEKL. The CDR3 DNA sequence: TGCGCCAGCAGCCAAGAAGAAGGGGGAAGGGGGACAGATACGCAGTATTTT. Protein: CASSQEEGGRGTDTQYF.

The chain couples TRBV4-2 to TRBJ2-7, with 7 bases aligning to TRBD1. The CDR3 contains 15 residues. V lost 4 bases and J lost 2; bases outside the gene matches: 8. The V gene's germline CDR1 is LGHNA and CDR2 YNFKEQ. The CDR3 loop reads CASSPRWDSAYEQYF. The CDR3 DNA reads TGTGCCAGCAGCCCCCGATGGGACAGTGCCTACGAGCAGTACTTC.

This rearrangement joins TRBV6-2 or TRBV6-3 to TRBJ1-1, with TRBD1 matching over 8 bases. This CDR3 has 16 amino acids. Per the germline V gene, CDR1 is MNHEY and CDR2 is SVGEGT. The V segment lost 7 bases and the J segment 0 bases; nucleotides outside the gene matches: 10. As DNA, the CDR3 is TGTGCCAGCACCCCGAATGGACAGGGTATGAACACTGAAGCTTTCTTT. Its protein product is CASTPNGQGMNTEAFF.

This chain links TRBV19 with TRBJ2-5, with TRBD1 matching over 7 bases. The V segment lost 5 bases and the J segment 2 bases; nucleotides outside the gene matches: 11. Germline lookup yields CDR1 LNHDA and CDR2 SQIVND (reference sequence). The length of the CDR3 is 16 residues. In DNA, the CDR3 is TGTGCCAGTAGTTCCCTTCCCGGGACAGTTCAAGAGACCCAGTACTTC. Translating it yields CASSSLPGTVQETQYF.

The chain couples TRBV10-3 to TRBJ1-4, with 10 bases that match TRBD1. The CDR3 runs 18 residues. CDR1 ENHRY and CDR2 SYGVKD come from the germline V gene. Trimming at V came to 8 bases and at J to 5 bases, leaving 17 bases not matched to a gene. The CDR3 nucleotides read TGTGCCATCTCATCTACGGGACAGGGGATCTCCATCAATGAAAAACTGTTTTTT. Translating it yields CAISSTGQGISINEKLFF.

The chain uses TRBV6-6 and TRBJ2-1, with no clear D. V lost 5 bases and J 0 bases, leaving 11 bases between the germline ends. The CDR3 has 15 residues. Germline V gives CDR1 MNHNY, CDR2 SVGAGI (reference sequence). This CDR3 reads CASSPTDFSYNEQFF. In DNA, the CDR3 is TGTGCCAGCAGTCCGACTGATTTCTCCTACAATGAGCAGTTCTTC.

Here the CDR3 reads CASSGGGASSYEQYF. The CDR3 nucleotides read TGTGCCAGCAGTGGGGGCGGGGCCTCGTCCTACGAGCAGTACTTC. The chain recombines TRBV2 with TRBJ2-7; D perhaps matches TRBD2 (6 bases). There are 15 residues in the CDR3. The germline CDR1 and CDR2 sequences are SNHLY and FYNNEI. Trimming pared 4 bases from V and 1 base from J, leaving 14 bases between. Full variable domain (missing parts from reference TRBV2 and TRBJ2-7): EPEVTQTPSHQVTQMGQEVILRCVPISNHLYFYWYRQILGQKVEFLVSFYNNEISEKSEIFDDQFSVERPDGSNFTLKIRSTKLEDSAMYFCASSGGGASSYEQYFGPGTRLTVT.